This passage covers 27 T cell receptor beta chains from one sample sequenced in a study of blood T cell dynamics during melanoma immunotherapy. Profiled with immunoSEQ multiplex PCR; TCRdb holds only in-frame clones, not every one. The sample gives a few thousand clones, roughly 80% of which show up once; 11% to 15% is in the top ten. The time point denotes: pre-treatment baseline. The sequences come from blood, collected from a patient treated with checkpoint blockade. All receptors come from a human donor with melanoma.

The chain is built from TRBV4-3 and TRBJ1-1, with TRBD1 matching 10 bases. Germline V gene lookup returns CDR1 LGHNA and CDR2 YSLEER. The CDR3 has 14 residues. Trimming at V came to 5 bases and at J to 5 bases, leaving 5 bases not matched to a gene. The CDR3 DNA is TGCGCCAGCAGCGCTGGGACAGGGGTTACTGAAGCTTTCTTT. This gives the protein CASSAGTGVTEAFF.

The chain recombines TRBV6-5 with TRBJ1-2; 8 positions match TRBD1. This CDR3 contains 15 residues. Looked up from germline, CDR1 is MNHEY and CDR2 is SVGAGI. V lost 0 bases, J lost 8 bases, and 8 bases stayed unmatched. The CDR3 reads CASSYSMTGVRGYTF. The CDR3 nucleotides are TGTGCCAGCAGTTACTCGATGACAGGGGTGCGGGGCTACACCTTC.

There are a few counts of this clone. This rearrangement joins TRBV7-9 to TRBJ2-7, with D uncertain. V was trimmed by 0 bases and J by 6 bases, leaving 3 bases between them. There are 11 residues in the CDR3. The V gene's germline CDR1 is SEHNR and CDR2 FQNEAQ (reference sequence). The CDR3 nucleotides read TGTGCCAGCAGCTTAGCCGGCGAGCAGTACTTC. It is translated as CASSLAGEQYF.

The V and J genes are TRBV5-5 and TRBJ2-5; 7 bases fit TRBD2. CDR3 length: 15 amino acids. V was clipped by 4 bases and J by 4 bases; unmatched bases: 10. Germline-derived CDR1 and CDR2 are SGHKS and YYEKEE (reference sequence). The CDR3 DNA follows: TGTGCCAGCAGCCCCGGTCCGGGAGGATCAGAGACCCAGTACTTC. Residues: CASSPGPGGSETQYF. Full variable domain (missing parts from reference TRBV5-5 and TRBJ2-5): DAGVTQSPTHLIKTRGQQVTLRCSPISGHKSVSWYQQVLGQGPQFIFQYYEKEERGRGNFPDRFSARQFPNYSSELNVNALLLGDSALYLCASSPGPGGSETQYFGPGTRLLVL.

V and J are TRBV7-8 and TRBJ2-7; a weak D match, TRBD2 (7 bases). Trimming took off 2 bases at V and 6 bases at J, with 17 bases between the two ends. Germline lookup yields CDR1 SGHVS and CDR2 FQNEAQ. The CDR3 covers 15 residues. DNA of the CDR3: TGTGCCAGCAGCTTAAATAGTGGGGGGGGCGTCGAGCAGTACTTC. It translates to CASSLNSGGGVEQYF.

This chain connects TRBV6-6 to TRBJ1-2; 9 nucleotides agree with TRBD1. Germline values: CDR1 MNHNY, CDR2 SVGAGI (reference sequence). Trimming removed 8 bases from V and 6 bases from J; junction bases left unmatched: 10. The CDR3 contains 14 residues. This CDR3 reads CASGNDRGRDGYTF. The CDR3 region has the DNA TGTGCCAGCGGGAATGACAGGGGGAGGGATGGCTACACCTTC.

This clone has a single count. The V and J genes are TRBV4-3 and TRBJ2-7; 11 bases line up with TRBD2. Germline trimming cut 4 bases from V and 11 bases from J; bases unmatched to any gene: 10. CDR3 length: 14 residues. Germline values: CDR1 LGHNA, CDR2 YSLEER. The CDR3 protein is CASSPGLAGGLEYF. In DNA, the CDR3 is TGCGCCAGCAGCCCGGGGTTAGCGGGGGGGCTGGAGTACTTC.

This clone was found once. The CDR3: CASSYGTGGLDTEAFF. CDR3 DNA: TGCGCCAGCAGCTACGGGACAGGGGGCTTGGACACTGAAGCTTTCTTT. The chain links TRBV5-1 to TRBJ1-1; 12 bases agree with TRBD1. Unmatched junction bases numbered 6, after V lost 3 bases and J lost 3 bases. Germline V gene lookup returns CDR1 SGHRS and CDR2 YFSETQ. The CDR3 loop spans 16 amino acids.

The V call is TRBV29-1, the J call TRBJ1-2; 9 positions agree with TRBD1. This CDR3 comprises 13 residues. Germline trimming cut 4 bases from V and 4 bases from J; bases unmatched to any gene: 4. Germline assignment: CDR1 SQVTM and CDR2 ANQGSEA. CDR3 protein: CSVGQGESYGYTF. The CDR3 coding sequence is TGCAGCGTTGGACAGGGGGAATCCTATGGCTACACCTTC.

This clone was recorded only once. The chain joins TRBV4-2 to TRBJ1-4, with D uncertain. The CDR3 is made up of 20 amino acids. The V gene lost 1 base and the J gene lost 0 bases, with 21 bases spanning the gap. Germline V gene data show CDR1 as LGHNA and CDR2 as YNFKEQ. CDR3 region: CASSQGSRGRPGATNEKLFF. CDR3 sequence (DNA): TGTGCCAGCAGCCAAGGGAGCCGAGGGCGCCCTGGCGCAACTAATGAAAAACTGTTTTTT.

V is TRBV6-6 and J is TRBJ1-6, with D tentatively TRBD1 (6 bases). This CDR3 contains 15 residues. The germline V gene has CDR1 MNHNY and CDR2 SVGAGI (reference sequence). Trimming pared 2 bases from V and 7 bases from J, leaving 12 bases between. CDR3 nucleotides: TGTGCCAGCAGTTACGACGGACAGAGCAATTCACCCCTCCACTTT. Protein sequence: CASSYDGQSNSPLHF.

V gene TRBV29-1 combines with J gene TRBJ1-2; no clear D gene. Germline assignment: CDR1 SQVTM and CDR2 ANQGSEA. Trimming took off 5 bases at V and 2 bases at J, with 9 bases between the two ends. The CDR3 loop spans 12 amino acids. In nucleotides, the CDR3 is TGCAGCGTTTATAACGCGAACTATGGCTACACCTTC. This codes for CSVYNANYGYTF.

Of note for this clone: The junction shows a germline mismatch at one end, possibly a read error. V gene TRBV7-7 combines with J gene TRBJ2-7; possible D gene TRBD2, 6 bases. The CDR3 is made up of 14 amino acids. Germline-derived CDR1 and CDR2 are SSHAT and FNYEAQ (reference sequence). In nucleotides, the CDR3 is TGTGCTAGCAGCTTACGGGGGAACTCCTACGAGCAGTACTTC. Translated, it gives CASSLRGNSYEQYF.

The V call is TRBV27, the J call TRBJ2-7; possibly TRBD1 for D (7 bases). Germline assignment: CDR1 MNHEY and CDR2 SMNVEV (reference sequence). The ends were cut back, 2 bases at V and 0 bases at J, with 14 bases in the middle. This CDR3 comprises 16 residues. In DNA, the CDR3 is TGTGCCAGCAGTTTAATGGGGCAGGGGGGCTCCTACGAGCAGTACTTC. It specifies CASSLMGQGGSYEQYF.

The chain couples TRBV10-3 to TRBJ2-2; 7 bases line up with TRBD2. There are 15 residues in the CDR3. The germline V gene has CDR1 ENHRY and CDR2 SYGVKD. V shed 5 bases, J shed 0 bases, and the junction held 3 bases outside the gene matches. CDR3 DNA: TGTGCCATCAGTCCGGGACTACCGAACACCGGGGAGCTGTTTTTT. This codes for CAISPGLPNTGELFF.

This chain connects TRBV7-2 to TRBJ1-6; D unresolved. The CDR3 is 15 amino acids. Germline V gene data show CDR1 as SGHTA and CDR2 as FQGNSA. Trimming removed 5 bases from V and 6 bases from J, with 14 bases in between. This CDR3 is CASSPASRPNSPLHF. CDR3 in DNA: TGTGCCAGCAGCCCGGCCAGCCGCCCTAATTCACCCCTCCACTTT.

V gene TRBV7-2 combines with J gene TRBJ1-5, with D tentatively TRBD1 (5 bases). The CDR3 sequence is 15 residues long. V was pared by 7 bases and J by 2 bases, with 15 bases between. CDR1 is SGHTA, CDR2 FQGNSA, per germline. The CDR3 spells CASNPGGYGNQPQHF. DNA for the CDR3: TGTGCCAGCAACCCCGGGGGGTATGGCAATCAGCCCCAGCATTTT. The full variable domain, completed using reference TRBV7-2 and TRBJ1-5, is GAGVSQSPSNKVTEKGKDVELRCDPISGHTALYWYRQSLGQGLEFLIYFQGNSAPDKSGLPSDRFSAERTGGSVSTLTIQRTQQEDSAVYLCASNPGGYGNQPQHFGDGTRLSIL.

As to this clone: The same CDR3 can be traced to other DNA sequences in this sample. The gene calls are TRBV1 and TRBJ2-7; the DNA was not used to check the table's D call, TRBD2. TRBV1 is a pseudogene. The CDR3 is 19 amino acids. In nucleotides, the CDR3 is TGCACCAGCAGCCCGAGCGGGACTAGCGGGGGCCCCACCCCCTACGAGCAGTACTTC. This gives the protein CTSSPSGTSGGPTPYEQYF.

The chain recombines TRBV7-9 with TRBJ1-5, with 8 bases identical to TRBD1. Germline assignment: CDR1 SEHNR and CDR2 FQNEAQ (reference sequence). With V trimmed by 5 bases and J by 4 bases, 4 bases remained unmatched. The CDR3 has 14 residues. The CDR3 DNA reads as TGTGCCAGCAGCCAAGACAGGGGAAATCAGCCCCAGCATTTT. Translated, it gives CASSQDRGNQPQHF.

This clone was seen once. The genes are TRBV27 and TRBJ2-5; 7 bases line up with TRBD1. The J call is in doubt because the DNA end fits TRBJ2-7 better. CDR1 is MNHEY and CDR2 is SMNVEV in the germline V gene (reference sequence). The CDR3 length is 15 residues. CDR3 residues: CASSLSLAGGYEQYF. The CDR3 nucleotides are TGTGCCAGCAGTTTATCCCTGGCAGGGGGCTACGAGCAGTACTTC.

The rearrangement uses TRBV18 and TRBJ1-6; D uncertain. The germline gives CDR1 KGHSH, CDR2 LQKENI. Between the trimmed V and J ends, which lost 6 bases and 7 bases, there was a span of 13 bases. This CDR3 region has 14 residues. This CDR3 reads CASSPVRVNSPLHF. The CDR3 region has the DNA TGTGCCAGCTCCCCCGTCCGGGTCAATTCACCCCTCCACTTT.

The CDR3 reads CASSPTGNGNQPQHF. DNA of the CDR3: TGCGCCAGCAGCCCGACAGGGAACGGCAATCAGCCCCAGCATTTT. This chain uses TRBV5-1 with TRBJ1-5; 7 positions match TRBD1. Trimming cost V 4 bases and J 2 bases; bases outside gene matches: 6. CDR3 length equals 15 residues. Germline CDR1 and CDR2: SGHRS and YFSETQ.

This chain links TRBV5-1 with TRBJ2-7; D not certain. Germline lookup yields CDR1 SGHRS and CDR2 YFSETQ. V shed 0 bases and J shed 2 bases, with 12 bases lying between them. CDR3 size: 15 residues. In DNA form, the CDR3 reads TGCGCCAGCAGCTTGGCCCTGTCCAGCGCCTACGAGCAGTACTTC. This codes for CASSLALSSAYEQYF. The full variable domain, with the rest looked up from reference TRBV5-1 and TRBJ2-7, is KAGVTQTPRYLIKTRGQQVTLSCSPISGHRSVSWYQQTPGQGLQFLFEYFSETQRNKGNFPGRFSGRQFSNSRSEMNVSTLELGDSALYLCASSLALSSAYEQYFGPGTRLTVT.

The chain links TRBV7-8 to TRBJ1-5, with unresolved D. Germline V CDR1 and CDR2: SGHVS, FQNEAQ. Trimming pared 5 bases from V and 3 bases from J, leaving 17 bases between. CDR3 length: 16 amino acids. CDR3 bases: TGTGCCAGCAGCCTCTTAGAAGGCAGGAACAATCAGCCCCAGCATTTT. Protein product: CASSLLEGRNNQPQHF.

The chain uses TRBV11-2 and TRBJ1-4; 7 bases map to TRBD1. The CDR3 is 15 amino acids. Germline V gene sequence: CDR1 SGHAT, CDR2 FQNNGV. The V segment lost 5 bases and the J segment 5 bases; nucleotides outside the gene matches: 8. The CDR3 DNA reads TGTGCCAGCAGCACTTACAGGGGCGCGAATGAAAAACTGTTTTTT. Translating gives CASSTYRGANEKLFF.

This rearrangement joins TRBV4-3 to TRBJ2-7; TRBD2 agrees at 12 bases. CDR1 and CDR2 (germline): LGHNA, YSLEER. J was trimmed by 4 bases and V by 4 bases; bases with no gene match: 14. The CDR3 totals 18 residues. CDR3 bases: TGCGCCAGCAGCCGAGGGGCTAGCGGGGGGGCAATCGTTTACGAGCAGTACTTC. Translation gives CASSRGASGGAIVYEQYF.

The CDR3 loop reads CASSSQGAGNQPQHF. In DNA form, the CDR3 reads TGTGCCAGCAGTTCCCAGGGGGCCGGCAATCAGCCCCAGCATTTT. The chain has TRBV6-5 and TRBJ1-5, with 8 bases matching TRBD1. Germline V gives CDR1 MNHEY, CDR2 SVGAGI. Unmatched junction bases numbered 4, after V lost 4 bases and J lost 2 bases. The CDR3 totals 15 residues.